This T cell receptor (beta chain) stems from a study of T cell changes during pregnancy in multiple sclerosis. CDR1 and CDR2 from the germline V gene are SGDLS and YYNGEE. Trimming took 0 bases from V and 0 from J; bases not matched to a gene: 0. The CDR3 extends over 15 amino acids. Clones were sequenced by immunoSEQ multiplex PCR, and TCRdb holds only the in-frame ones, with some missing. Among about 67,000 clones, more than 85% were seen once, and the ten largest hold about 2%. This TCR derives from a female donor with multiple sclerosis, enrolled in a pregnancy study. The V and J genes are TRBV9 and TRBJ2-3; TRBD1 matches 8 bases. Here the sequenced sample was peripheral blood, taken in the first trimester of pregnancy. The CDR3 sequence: CASSVGQGSTDTQYF. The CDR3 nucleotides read TGTGCCAGCAGCGTAGGACAGGGGAGCACAGATACGCAGTATTTT.